These T cell receptor beta chains were read from a single sample in a study of cytomegalovirus exposure and HLA in healthy donors. Sequencing was performed with immunoSEQ multiplex PCR; in TCRdb, only in-frame clones are kept and a portion is missing. The sample has about 110,000 clones; 76% are singletons. The sequencing input was PBMCs. The receptors here all came from a man younger than 30 in good health and CMV-seronegative. Both conserved end residues are part of each CDR3. The D gene is left open where the match is weak. The size field is filled for only some rows; it gives once, few, many or a size class.

V gene	J gene	D gene	clone size	CDR3 protein	CDR3 DNA
TRBV9	TRBJ2-7	.	.	CASSVGVAGRYEQYF	TGTGCCAGCAGCGTAGGGGTGGCAGGCCGCTACGAGCAGTACTTC
TRBV6-5	TRBJ2-3	TRBD1	.	CASSSRQGASDTQYF	TGTGCCAGCAGTTCGAGACAGGGCGCATCAGATACGCAGTATTTT
TRBV2	TRBJ1-2	TRBD1	once	CASSVVGQRDYGYTF	TGTGCCAGCAGTGTCGTGGGACAGAGAGATTATGGCTACACCTTC
TRBV7-2	TRBJ1-1	.	.	CASSLAGGAGEAFF	TGTGCCAGCAGCTTAGCCGGGGGGGCTGGAGAAGCTTTCTTT
TRBV4-3	TRBJ2-3	.	.	CASSQDRGDRSSDTQYF	TGCGCCAGCAGCCAAGATCGGGGGGACAGGTCCTCGGATACGCAGTATTTT
TRBV5-5	TRBJ2-7	.	.	CASSSPSQGREQYF	TGTGCCAGCAGCTCGCCATCACAGGGTCGCGAGCAGTACTTC
TRBV4-2	TRBJ2-5	.	.	CASSQGRGLVGQETQYF	TGTGCCAGCAGCCAAGGTAGAGGGTTAGTCGGGCAAGAGACCCAGTACTTC
TRBV7-6	TRBJ1-6	TRBD1	.	CASSLTQGARNSPLHF	TGTGCCAGCAGCTTAACGCAGGGGGCGCGTAATTCACCCCTCCACTTT
TRBV5-1	TRBJ1-2	TRBD1	.	CASSPGQGNGYTF	TGCGCCAGCAGTCCTGGACAGGGTAATGGCTACACCTTC
TRBV28	TRBJ1-2	.	.	CASSLYRVYGYTF	TGTGCCAGCAGTTTATACCGGGTCTATGGCTACACCTTC
TRBV7-2	TRBJ1-4	.	.	CASSLGLWVQDNEKLFF	TGTGCCAGCAGCTTAGGATTGTGGGTTCAGGATAATGAAAAACTGTTTTTT
TRBV4-2	TRBJ1-4	.	few	CASSQNRGMSNEKLFF	TGTGCCAGCAGCCAAAACCGCGGGATGTCTAATGAAAAACTGTTTTTT
TRBV6-5	TRBJ1-6	TRBD1	.	CASSQQGGGSPLHF	TGTGCCAGCAGTCAACAGGGGGGGGGTTCACCCCTCCACTTT
TRBV25-1	TRBJ2-5	TRBD2	.	CASDAGGRETQYF	TGTGCCAGCGACGCGGGGGGTCGGGAGACCCAGTACTTC
TRBV29-1	TRBJ2-5	TRBD1	.	CSVGQGRETQYF	TGCAGCGTAGGACAGGGGCGAGAGACCCAGTACTTC
TRBV19	TRBJ2-3	TRBD1	.	CASSISGIRGRGDTQYF	TGTGCCAGTAGTATATCCGGTATCAGGGGGCGCGGGGATACGCAGTATTTT
TRBV28	TRBJ1-6	.	.	CASSLGAKESPLHF	TGTGCCAGCAGTTTGGGGGCGAAGGAGTCACCCCTCCACTTT
TRBV28	TRBJ1-2	.	.	CASSPPQGAVGYTF	TGTGCCAGCAGCCCTCCCCAGGGCGCGGTTGGCTACACCTTC
TRBV7-2	TRBJ2-3	.	few	CASSYRDSYTDTQYF	TGTGCCAGCAGCTACCGGGACTCATACACAGATACGCAGTATTTT
TRBV5-1	TRBJ2-2	.	.	CASSLTGHNTGELFF	TGCGCCAGCAGCTTGACCGGACACAACACCGGGGAGCTGTTTTTT
TRBV6-1	TRBJ2-2	.	.	CASSPEKTGTGELFF	TGTGCCAGCAGCCCTGAAAAGACTGGAACCGGGGAGCTGTTTTTT
TRBV18	TRBJ1-1	TRBD1	.	CASSPRDRGGNTEAFF	TGTGCCAGCTCACCAAGAGACAGGGGTGGGAACACTGAAGCTTTCTTT
TRBV2	TRBJ1-2	.	.	CASIPQAGYYGYTF	TGTGCCAGCATTCCTCAGGCCGGCTACTATGGCTACACCTTC
TRBV7-9	TRBJ2-7	.	.	CSSGLGGYEQYF	TGTTCCAGCGGGCTGGGGGGCTACGAGCAGTACTTC
TRBV6-1	TRBJ2-7	TRBD2	many	CASSESWGGGEQYF	TGTGCCAGCAGTGAATCCTGGGGGGGAGGGGAGCAGTACTTC
TRBV10-3	TRBJ2-5	TRBD1	once	CALAGDREETQYF	TGTGCCCTGGCTGGGGACAGAGAAGAGACCCAGTACTTC
TRBV18	TRBJ2-6	TRBD1	.	CASSPGQASGANVLPF	TGTGCCAGCTCACCTGGACAGGCCTCTGGGGCCAACGTCCTGCCTTTC
TRBV20-1	TRBJ1-1	.	.	CSASPGKAAFF	TGCAGTGCTAGTCCAGGGAAGGCGGCTTTCTTT
TRBV7-2	TRBJ2-3	.	few	CASSRQVSDTQYF	TGTGCCAGCAGCCGACAGGTCTCCGATACGCAGTATTTT
TRBV7-2	TRBJ1-5	.	.	CASSLAWTEDSNQPQHF	TGTGCCAGCAGCTTAGCCTGGACAGAAGATAGCAATCAGCCCCAGCATTTT
TRBV28	TRBJ1-2	TRBD1	.	CASRDRGYNYGYTF	TGTGCCAGCAGGGACAGGGGATATAACTATGGCTACACCTTC
TRBV7-9	TRBJ2-2	TRBD1	once	CASSLSRTGDTGELFF	TGTGCCAGCAGCTTATCACGGACAGGGGACACCGGGGAGCTGTTTTTT
TRBV15	TRBJ1-3	TRBD1	.	CATSRDQGAYGNTIYF	TGTGCCACCAGCAGAGATCAGGGGGCGTACGGAAACACCATATATTTT
TRBV7-9	TRBJ2-7	TRBD1	.	CSSSKSTGQGNYEQYF	TGTTCCAGCAGCAAATCCACGGGACAGGGAAACTACGAGCAGTACTTC
TRBV27	TRBJ2-1	TRBD2	few	CASSFGSEAGGRGINEQFF	TGTGCCAGCAGTTTTGGGTCAGAAGCGGGGGGAAGAGGCATTAATGAGCAGTTCTTC
TRBV2	TRBJ1-5	TRBD1	.	CASSGGRGPRLSEPQHF	TGTGCCAGCAGTGGAGGCAGGGGGCCAAGGCTCAGTGAGCCCCAGCATTTT
TRBV7-6	TRBJ2-1	.	few	CASSLGRRDEQFF	TGTGCCAGCAGCCTCGGTAGGCGGGATGAGCAGTTCTTC
TRBV19	TRBJ1-4	.	.	CASSDPGGGTNEKLFF	TGTGCCAGTAGTGACCCCGGCGGGGGCACTAATGAAAAACTGTTTTTT
TRBV9	TRBJ1-1	.	.	CASSRRENTEAFF	TGTGCCAGCAGCCGTAGAGAGAACACTGAAGCTTTCTTT
TRBV7-3	TRBJ2-7	.	.	CASSSLDRVGYEQYF	TGTGCCAGCAGCTCTCTAGACCGGGTGGGCTACGAGCAGTACTTC